Listed below are T cell receptor beta chains from one sample, sequenced in a study of blood T cell repertoires in COVID-19. Profiling relied on immunoSEQ multiplex PCR, and the TCRdb table lists in-frame clones only, not all of them. In the table there are about 77,000 clones, under 95% of which are singletons. The sample comprised peripheral blood. The receptor source for this set is an elderly woman with active or convalescent COVID-19. Each CDR3 is given with its conserved first and last residue. Fields, in order: J gene, CDR3 length, V gene, clone size, D gene, CDR3 protein, CDR3 DNA. A D gene is named only where the DNA matches it firmly. The size entry is marked missing in some rows and otherwise reads once, few, many or a size class.

J gene: TRBJ2-2; CDR3 length: 14; V gene: TRBV9; clone size: .; D gene: TRBD1; CDR3 protein: CASSSRQGSGELFF; CDR3 DNA: TGTGCCAGCAGCTCCCGACAGGGATCCGGGGAGCTGTTTTTT
J gene: TRBJ2-7; CDR3 length: 14; V gene: TRBV5-8; clone size: .; D gene: .; CDR3 protein: CASSLGEGAYEQYF; CDR3 DNA: TGTGCCAGCAGCTTGGGAGAGGGGGCCTACGAGCAGTACTTC
J gene: TRBJ2-3; CDR3 length: 15; V gene: TRBV11-2; clone size: .; D gene: .; CDR3 protein: CASSLVTSGADTQYF; CDR3 DNA: TGTGCCAGCAGCTTAGTGACTTCGGGGGCAGATACGCAGTATTTT
J gene: TRBJ2-5; CDR3 length: 15; V gene: TRBV9; clone size: .; D gene: TRBD2; CDR3 protein: CASSASGGGRETQYF; CDR3 DNA: TGTGCCAGCAGCGCTAGCGGGGGGGGAAGGGAGACCCAGTACTTC
J gene: TRBJ1-5; CDR3 length: 13; V gene: TRBV12-3/TRBV12-4; clone size: .; D gene: .; CDR3 protein: CASSFGSNQPQHF; CDR3 DNA: TGTGCCAGCAGTTTCGGGAGCAATCAGCCCCAGCATTTT
J gene: TRBJ1-3; CDR3 length: 15; V gene: TRBV28; clone size: .; D gene: .; CDR3 protein: CASRESRTSGNTIYF; CDR3 DNA: TGTGCCAGCAGGGAATCACGGACTTCTGGAAACACCATATATTTT
J gene: TRBJ2-2; CDR3 length: 16; V gene: TRBV9; clone size: .; D gene: .; CDR3 protein: CASSAPQGTSTGELFF; CDR3 DNA: TGTGCCAGCAGCGCCCCCCAGGGGACCTCAACCGGGGAGCTGTTTTTT
J gene: TRBJ1-1; CDR3 length: 12; V gene: TRBV4-1; clone size: .; D gene: .; CDR3 protein: CASSHPSVEAFF; CDR3 DNA: TGCGCCAGCAGCCACCCCTCAGTTGAAGCTTTCTTT
J gene: TRBJ1-2; CDR3 length: 15; V gene: TRBV4-3; clone size: .; D gene: .; CDR3 protein: CASSPQTGGSRGYTF; CDR3 DNA: TGCGCCAGCAGCCCCCAAACGGGGGGAAGTCGTGGCTACACCTTC
J gene: TRBJ1-5; CDR3 length: 13; V gene: TRBV3-1/TRBV3-2; clone size: .; D gene: .; CDR3 protein: CASSQEGGQPQHF; CDR3 DNA: TGTGCCAGCAGCCAAGAGGGAGGACAGCCCCAGCATTTT
J gene: TRBJ2-7; CDR3 length: 14; V gene: TRBV7-9; clone size: .; D gene: .; CDR3 protein: CASSADKRPYEQYF; CDR3 DNA: TGTGCCAGCAGCGCCGACAAGAGACCCTACGAGCAGTACTTC
J gene: TRBJ2-3; CDR3 length: 15; V gene: TRBV20-1; clone size: .; D gene: .; CDR3 protein: CSASVASRMADTQYF; CDR3 DNA: TGCAGTGCTAGTGTCGCTAGCAGAATGGCAGATACGCAGTATTTT
J gene: TRBJ1-5; CDR3 length: 14; V gene: TRBV6-6; clone size: once; D gene: .; CDR3 protein: CASTGGSSNQPQHF; CDR3 DNA: TGTGCCAGCACTGGGGGGTCGAGCAATCAGCCCCAGCATTTT
J gene: TRBJ1-2; CDR3 length: 13; V gene: TRBV5-4; clone size: .; D gene: .; CDR3 protein: CASSLEQGGGYTF; CDR3 DNA: TGTGCCAGCAGCTTGGAACAGGGCGGCGGCTACACCTTC
J gene: TRBJ2-7; CDR3 length: 13; V gene: TRBV27; clone size: once; D gene: .; CDR3 protein: CASGRQFIDEQYF; CDR3 DNA: TGTGCCAGCGGTCGACAGTTTATCGACGAGCAGTACTTC
J gene: TRBJ2-5; CDR3 length: 15; V gene: TRBV19; clone size: .; D gene: .; CDR3 protein: CASSITQGSGETQYF; CDR3 DNA: TGTGCCAGTAGTATTACTCAAGGCTCCGGGGAGACCCAGTACTTC
J gene: TRBJ1-1; CDR3 length: 13; V gene: TRBV12-3/TRBV12-4; clone size: .; D gene: .; CDR3 protein: CASSFVVRAEAFF; CDR3 DNA: TGTGCCAGCAGTTTCGTGGTGAGGGCTGAAGCTTTCTTT
J gene: TRBJ2-7; CDR3 length: 11; V gene: TRBV9; clone size: once; D gene: .; CDR3 protein: CASSRDYEQYF; CDR3 DNA: TGTGCCAGCAGCCGCGACTACGAGCAGTACTTC